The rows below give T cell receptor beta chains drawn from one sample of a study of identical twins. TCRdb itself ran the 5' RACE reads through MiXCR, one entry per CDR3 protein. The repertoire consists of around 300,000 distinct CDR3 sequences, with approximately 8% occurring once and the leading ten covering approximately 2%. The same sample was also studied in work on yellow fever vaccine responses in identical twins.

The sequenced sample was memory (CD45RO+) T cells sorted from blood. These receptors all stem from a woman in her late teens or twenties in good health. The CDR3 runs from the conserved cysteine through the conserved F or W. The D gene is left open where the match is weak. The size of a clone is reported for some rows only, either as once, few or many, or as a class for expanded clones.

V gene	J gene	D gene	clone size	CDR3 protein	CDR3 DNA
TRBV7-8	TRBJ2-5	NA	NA	CASSLGDFQETQYF	TGTGCCAGCAGCTTAGGCGATTTCCAAGAGACCCAGTACTTC
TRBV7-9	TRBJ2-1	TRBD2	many	CASSARGVARSYNEQFF	TGTGCCAGCAGCGCCCGGGGGGTAGCGCGCTCCTACAATGAGCAGTTCTTC
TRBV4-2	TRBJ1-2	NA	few	CASSRDTSYGYTF	TGTGCCAGCAGCCGAGACACGTCCTATGGCTACACCTTC
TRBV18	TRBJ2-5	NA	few	CASSPWTAKGSQETQYF	TGTGCCAGCTCACCATGGACAGCCAAAGGTAGCCAAGAGACCCAGTACTTC
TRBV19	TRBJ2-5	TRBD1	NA	CASSMDRGTETQYF	TGTGCCAGTAGTATGGACAGGGGTACGGAGACCCAGTACTTC
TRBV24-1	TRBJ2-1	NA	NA	CATSDSVGEQFF	TGTGCCACCAGTGATTCCGTCGGTGAGCAGTTCTTC
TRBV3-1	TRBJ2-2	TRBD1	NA	CASSYPRTGGRTGELFF	TGTGCCAGCAGCTACCCGAGGACAGGGGGAAGGACCGGGGAGCTGTTTTTT
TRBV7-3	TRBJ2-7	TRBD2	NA	CASSLVAGTLYEQYF	TGTGCCAGCAGCTTAGTAGCGGGAACCTTATACGAGCAGTACTTC
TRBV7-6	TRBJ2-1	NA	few	CASSLALTRDEQFF	TGTGCCAGCAGCTTAGCGCTGACTAGGGATGAGCAGTTCTTC
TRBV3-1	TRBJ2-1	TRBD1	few	CASSQDLTDRGQFF	TGTGCCAGCAGCCAAGATCTTACGGACAGGGGCCAGTTCTTC
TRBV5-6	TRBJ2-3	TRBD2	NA	CASSPGLAGLLADTQYF	TGTGCCAGCAGCCCCGGGCTAGCGGGACTCCTCGCAGATACGCAGTATTTT
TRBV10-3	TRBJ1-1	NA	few	CAISEPGRGNTEAFF	TGTGCCATCAGTGAGCCGGGACGAGGGAACACTGAAGCTTTCTTT
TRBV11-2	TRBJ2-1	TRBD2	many	CASSLDISGEQFF	TGTGCCAGCAGCTTAGATATTAGCGGGGAGCAGTTCTTC
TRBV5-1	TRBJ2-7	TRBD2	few	CASSPGAGGGEQYF	TGCGCCAGCAGCCCTGGGGCGGGAGGGGGCGAGCAGTACTTC
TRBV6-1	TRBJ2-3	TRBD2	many	CATSLAGGTDTQYF	TGTGCCACCTCCCTAGCGGGGGGCACAGATACGCAGTATTTT
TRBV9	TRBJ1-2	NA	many	CASSPSRANYGYTF	TGTGCCAGCAGCCCCTCGAGGGCTAACTATGGCTACACCTTC
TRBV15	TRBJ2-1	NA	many	CATSRDIAGHDEQFF	TGTGCCACCAGCAGAGATATAGCCGGGCACGATGAGCAGTTCTTC
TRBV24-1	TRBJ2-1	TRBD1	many	CATSDFEDRGNEQFF	TGTGCCACCAGTGACTTCGAAGACAGGGGCAATGAGCAGTTCTTC
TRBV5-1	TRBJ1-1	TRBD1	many	CASSPRTGRTEAFF	TGCGCCAGCAGCCCCCGGACAGGGAGAACTGAAGCTTTCTTT
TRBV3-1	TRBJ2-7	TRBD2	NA	CASSQAGGTSGAYEQYF	TGTGCCAGCAGCCAAGCCGGAGGGACTAGCGGCGCCTACGAGCAGTACTTC
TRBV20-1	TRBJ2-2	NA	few	CSASQGSDTGELFF	TGCAGTGCTAGTCAGGGTAGCGACACCGGGGAGCTGTTTTTT
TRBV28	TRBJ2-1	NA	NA	CASISRASEEQFF	TGTGCCAGCATTTCTAGGGCTAGCGAAGAGCAGTTCTTC
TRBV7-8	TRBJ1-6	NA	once	CASSLSGSDSPLHF	TGTGCCAGCAGCTTATCAGGGAGTGATTCACCCCTCCACTTT
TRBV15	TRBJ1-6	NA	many	CATSKDRGSPLHF	TGTGCCACCAGTAAGGATCGGGGTTCACCCCTCCACTTT
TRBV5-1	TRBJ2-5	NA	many	CASSLTGKETQYF	TGCGCCAGCAGCTTAACGGGTAAAGAGACCCAGTACTTC
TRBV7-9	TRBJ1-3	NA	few	CASSLAGVGNTIYF	TGTGCCAGCAGCTTAGCAGGCGTCGGAAACACCATATATTTT